This TCR beta chain was found in a study of T cell repertoires in cytomegalovirus infection. At the level of the study: Public TCR beta signatures were indicative of both CMV infection and a matching HLA type. General study findings and limits: Cumulated frequencies of public TCR beta families served to identify carriers of CMV plus the relevant HLA. HLA-C-restricted CMV-specific TCR beta clonotypes prevailed in the ex vivo response.

Germline V gene data show CDR1 as MNHNS and CDR2 as SASEGT. V shed 9 bases and J 1 base; nucleotides not matched to a gene: 5. The CDR3 sequence is 14 residues long. This clonotype was observed a handful of times. Its antigen is as yet unknown. MiXCR, applied by TCRdb to the reads, yields one record per CDR3 protein. The table lists 400,000 or so distinct CDR3 sequences, 18% of them singletons, with approximately 8% in the top ten. The rearrangement joins TRBV6-1 to TRBJ2-2; TRBD1 agrees at 7 bases. The sequenced material came from PBMCs. The sequence was obtained from a human donor in good health (CMV status not recorded). Some clones in this sample may be carry-over from other donors' samples. CDR3 in amino acids: CASLRQGNTGELFF. Written as DNA, the CDR3 is TGTGCCAGTCTGAGACAGGGGAACACCGGGGAGCTGTTTTTT.